These T cell receptor beta chains were read from a single sample in a study of T cells in Graves' hyperthyroidism and ophthalmopathy. MiXCR, applied by TCRdb to the multiplex PCR reads, yields one record per CDR3 protein. The table shows approximately 640,000 distinct CDR3 sequences, with about 45% occurring only once. The sample comprised peripheral blood or thyroid tissue (not recorded which). The receptors here all came from an adult man with Graves' disease, either hyperthyroidism or ophthalmopathy (not recorded which). CDR3s include the opening cysteine and the closing phenylalanine or tryptophan. The D gene is left open where the match is weak. Part of the rows lack a size; the others show once, few, many or a class for expanded clones.

D,size,J,V,DNA,CDR3
.,many,TRBJ1-1,TRBV25-1,TGTGCCAGCAGTGATGGGGAGTACACTGAAGCTTTCTTT,CASSDGEYTEAFF
.,many,TRBJ1-1,TRBV12-3/TRBV12-4,TGTGCCAGCAGTTTTCACCCAAAGAACACTGAAGCTTTCTTT,CASSFHPKNTEAFF
TRBD2,.,TRBJ2-7,TRBV11-2,TGTGCCAGCAGCGCGACAGAGCCGGGACTAGCGGGATCAGCCTACGAGCAGTACTTC,CASSATEPGLAGSAYEQYF
TRBD1,few,TRBJ2-2,TRBV5-1,TGCGCCAGCAGCCCGTCGACAGGGGGGACCGGGGAGCTGTTTTTT,CASSPSTGGTGELFF
.,few,TRBJ2-2,TRBV7-9,TGTGCCAGCAGCTTTGGCGGGGCTGGGGCCGGGGAGCTGTTTTTT,CASSFGGAGAGELFF
TRBD1,many,TRBJ1-2,TRBV5-1,TGCGCCAGCAGCATACGTCCCGGGACAGGGCGCGAAGCCTATGGCTACACCTTC,CASSIRPGTGREAYGYTF
.,many,TRBJ1-1,TRBV2,TGTGCCAGCAAAGTACCCACTGAAGCTTTCTTT,CASKVPTEAFF
.,many,TRBJ2-6,TRBV19,TGTGCCAGTCGTAAGGGAGTAAGCTCTGGGGCCAACGTCCTGACTTTC,CASRKGVSSGANVLTF
TRBD2,.,TRBJ2-7,TRBV19,TGTGCCAGTAGTATAGATTCTTCTAGCGGATACGAGCAGTACTTC,CASSIDSSSGYEQYF
.,many,TRBJ1-5,TRBV29-1,TGCAGCGTTCGAACGGGCAATCAGCCCCAGCATTTT,CSVRTGNQPQHF
.,few,TRBJ2-5,TRBV2,TGTGCCAGCAGTCCATGGGACGGCGAGACCCAGTACTTC,CASSPWDGETQYF
.,.,TRBJ2-7,TRBV7-2,TGTGCCAGCAGCTTAGGGAATACAGGTTTTAGCTCCTACGAGCAGTACTTC,CASSLGNTGFSSYEQYF
.,.,TRBJ1-6,TRBV6-5,TGTGCCAGCAGTACCGCGACAGGATCACCCCTCCACTTT,CASSTATGSPLHF
TRBD2,.,TRBJ2-5,TRBV7-4,TGTGCCAGCAGCCGGGGACTAGCGGGAGACTACGAGGCCCAGTACTTC,CASSRGLAGDYEAQYF
.,few,TRBJ2-2,TRBV6-5,TGTGCCAGCAGTTACATCAGGGTGAACACCGGGGAGCTGTTTTTT,CASSYIRVNTGELFF
.,many,TRBJ1-2,TRBV2,TGTGCCAGCATTAGGACCGGTGCCTATGGCTACACCTTC,CASIRTGAYGYTF
TRBD1,.,TRBJ2-2,TRBV19,TGTGCCAGTAGTCATTCCCGGGACAGGGCCCCCGGGGAGCTGTTTTTT,CASSHSRDRAPGELFF
.,many,TRBJ1-2,TRBV20-1,TGCAGTGCTAGAGGCTCCTCGGCCTATGGCTACACCTTC,CSARGSSAYGYTF
.,.,TRBJ1-2,TRBV6-1,TGTGCCAGCAGAGGGCCTAACTATGGCTACACCTTC,CASRGPNYGYTF
TRBD1,.,TRBJ2-7,TRBV7-9,TGTGCCAGCAGCTTCCAGGACAGGTCTTCCTACGAGCAGTACTTC,CASSFQDRSSYEQYF
.,.,TRBJ1-1,TRBV7-2,TGTGCCAGCAGCTTAGAGCGGTGGAACACTGAAGCTTTCTTT,CASSLERWNTEAFF
.,many,TRBJ1-1,TRBV7-3,TGTGCCAGCAGCAGGGGACGGGACACTGAAGCTTTCTTT,CASSRGRDTEAFF
.,.,TRBJ1-1,TRBV5-1,TGCGCCAGCAGCCACGGACTGGACTTTAACGTAGCTTTCTTT,CASSHGLDFNVAFF
TRBD1,.,TRBJ2-7,TRBV15,TGTGCCACCAGCAGCGCTGGACAGGGACGACTGTACGAGCAGTACTTC,CATSSAGQGRLYEQYF
TRBD2,few,TRBJ2-7,TRBV7-9,TGTGCCAGCAGCCAAGATCGGTCTAGCGGTTACGAGCAGTACTTC,CASSQDRSSGYEQYF
.,few,TRBJ2-7,TRBV6-5,TGTGCCAGCAGCCAGACAGTTAGCGAGCAGTACTTC,CASSQTVSEQYF
.,.,TRBJ1-3,TRBV10-3,TGTGCCATCAGTCGCCAGGGAAACACCATATATTTT,CAISRQGNTIYF
.,.,TRBJ1-1,TRBV29-1,TGCAGCGTTGAAGATTTAGACTTCACTGAAGCTTTCTTT,CSVEDLDFTEAFF
.,.,TRBJ1-1,TRBV14,TGTGCCAGCAGCTTGGTTGGGGGCGCGAACACTGAAGCTTTCTTT,CASSLVGGANTEAFF
.,.,TRBJ1-5,TRBV20-1,TGCAGTGCGCTGGTAGATAGCAATCAGCCCCAGCATTTT,CSALVDSNQPQHF
.,.,TRBJ2-5,TRBV29-1,TGCAGCGTAGCTGCAGGGTTAGAGACCCAGTACTTC,CSVAAGLETQYF
.,many,TRBJ2-7,TRBV7-2,TGTGCCAGCAGCTTTTCTGGGAACGAGCAGTACTTC,CASSFSGNEQYF
.,many,TRBJ1-4,TRBV15,TGTGCCACCAGCAGAGATCCTGGTGAAAAACTGTTTTTT,CATSRDPGEKLFF
.,many,TRBJ2-2,TRBV19,TGTGCCAGTAGTCGTCAGGGAGCAACCGGGGAGCTGTTTTTT,CASSRQGATGELFF
TRBD1,.,TRBJ1-3,TRBV20-1,TGCAGTGCTAGGACAGGGAAACACTCTGGAAACACCATATATTTT,CSARTGKHSGNTIYF
.,.,TRBJ1-5,TRBV9,TGTGCCAGCAGCGTAGCTAGGAGACCCATTTATAGCAATCAGCCCCAGCATTTT,CASSVARRPIYSNQPQHF
TRBD1,.,TRBJ1-2,TRBV29-1,TGCAGCTGCAGCAGCCCGGGACAGGCGTCCTATGGCTACACCTTC,CSCSSPGQASYGYTF
.,few,TRBJ2-7,TRBV29-1,TGCAGCGTTGCTGGGGGGAACGAGCAGTACTTC,CSVAGGNEQYF
.,many,TRBJ1-1,TRBV25-1,TGTGCCAGCAGCAGACCAGGGGCGAACACTGAAGCTTTCTTT,CASSRPGANTEAFF
.,few,TRBJ2-7,TRBV6-5,TGTGCCAGCAGTTACGACTCCAGCTCCTACGAGCAGTACTTC,CASSYDSSSYEQYF
TRBD1,.,TRBJ2-5,TRBV7-2,TGTGCCAGCAGCTTAAGGACAGGGTTGGCCCAAGAGACCCAGTACTTC,CASSLRTGLAQETQYF
TRBD1,.,TRBJ1-2,TRBV6-1,TGTGCCAGCAGTGGTCGACAGGGGAATGGCTACACCTTC,CASSGRQGNGYTF